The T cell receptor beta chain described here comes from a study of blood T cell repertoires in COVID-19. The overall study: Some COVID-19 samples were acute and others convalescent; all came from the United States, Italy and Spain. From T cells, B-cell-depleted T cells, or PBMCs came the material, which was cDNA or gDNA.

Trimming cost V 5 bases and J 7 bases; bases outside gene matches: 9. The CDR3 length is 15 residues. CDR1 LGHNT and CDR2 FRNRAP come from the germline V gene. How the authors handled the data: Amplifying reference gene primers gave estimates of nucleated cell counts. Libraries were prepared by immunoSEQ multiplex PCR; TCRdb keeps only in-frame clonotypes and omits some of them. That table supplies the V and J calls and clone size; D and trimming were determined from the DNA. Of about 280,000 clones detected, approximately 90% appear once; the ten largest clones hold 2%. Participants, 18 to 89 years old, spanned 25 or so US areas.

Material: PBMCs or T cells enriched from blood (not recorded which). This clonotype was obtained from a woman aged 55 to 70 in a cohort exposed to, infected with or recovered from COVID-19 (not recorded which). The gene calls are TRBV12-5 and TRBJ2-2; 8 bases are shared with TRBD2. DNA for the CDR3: TGTGCTAGTGGTCTGAGCGGGAGCGGCGGCGGGGAGCTGTTTTTT. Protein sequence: CASGLSGSGGGELFF.